This T cell receptor beta chain was sequenced for a study of T cell responses to AZD1222 COVID-19 vaccine. Study-wide findings and caveats: Spike-specific TCR repertoires showed rising breadth and depth after two AZD1222 doses. Baseline seropositives among AZD1222 recipients totaled only six.

Generated by immunoSEQ multiplex PCR, the TCRdb table keeps only in-frame clones and is missing some. Of about 100,000 clones in the sample, roughly nine tenths were seen once. Details on this clone: The antigen is undetermined.

The length of the CDR3 is 16 residues. V lost 7 bases, J lost 1 base, and 10 bases stayed unmatched. Germline CDR1 reads SGHVS; CDR2 reads FNYEAQ. Sequences were derived from peripheral blood, sampled 28 days after the second AZD1222 dose. The sequence was obtained from an adult who received the AZD1222 COVID-19 vaccine. This chain uses TRBV7-6 with TRBJ2-1, with 7 bases matching TRBD2. The CDR3 DNA reads as TGTGCCAGCACTCCGTCGGGGGGTGATTCCTACAATGAGCAGTTCTTC. Encoded protein: CASTPSGGDSYNEQFF.